Sequencing of this TCR beta chain was carried out in a study of early T cells in non-severe SARS-CoV-2 infection. Study summary: Sequenced bulk RNA came from whole blood that was unsorted, and chains were unpaired.

Each single cDNA molecule received a unique molecular identifier. Via MiXCR, TCRdb re-called the 5' RACE reads, giving one row per CDR3 protein. The table has 65,000 to 90,000 distinct CDR3 sequences, roughly 12% seen once; the top ten hold 4% to 5.5%. This clonotype was counted many times. V lost 0 bases, J lost 1 base, and 4 bases lay in between. The CDR3 covers 13 residues. Germline-derived CDR1 and CDR2 are SGHTA and FQGNSA. V usage is TRBV7-2 and J usage is TRBJ2-7; D ambiguous. The sample comprised whole blood. This TCR was sampled from an adult who was a healthcare worker with PCR-confirmed SARS-CoV-2 infection or an uninfected control (not recorded which). The CDR3 sequence is CASSLASSYEQYF. The CDR3 DNA reads TGTGCCAGCAGCTTAGCTAGTTCCTACGAGCAGTACTTC.